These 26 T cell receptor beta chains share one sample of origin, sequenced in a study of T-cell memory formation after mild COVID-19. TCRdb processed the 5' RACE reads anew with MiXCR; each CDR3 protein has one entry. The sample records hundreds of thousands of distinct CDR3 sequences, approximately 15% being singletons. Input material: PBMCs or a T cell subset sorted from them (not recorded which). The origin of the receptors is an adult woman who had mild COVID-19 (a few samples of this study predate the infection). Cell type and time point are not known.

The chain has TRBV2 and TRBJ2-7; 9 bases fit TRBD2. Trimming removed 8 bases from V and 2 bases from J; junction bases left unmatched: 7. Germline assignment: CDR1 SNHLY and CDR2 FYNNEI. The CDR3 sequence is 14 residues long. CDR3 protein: CASPRGGGAYEQYF. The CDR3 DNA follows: TGTGCCAGCCCTCGTGGCGGGGGGGCCTACGAGCAGTACTTC.

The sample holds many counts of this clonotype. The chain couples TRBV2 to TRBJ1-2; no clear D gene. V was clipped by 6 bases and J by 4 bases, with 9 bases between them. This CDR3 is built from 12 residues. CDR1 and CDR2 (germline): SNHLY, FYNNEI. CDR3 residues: CASRLSSYGYTF. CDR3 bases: TGTGCCAGCAGGTTATCCAGCTATGGCTACACCTTC.

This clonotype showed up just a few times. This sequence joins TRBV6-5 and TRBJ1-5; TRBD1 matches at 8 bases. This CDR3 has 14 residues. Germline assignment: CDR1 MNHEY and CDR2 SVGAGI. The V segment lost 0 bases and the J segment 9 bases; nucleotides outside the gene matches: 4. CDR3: CASSYSGQERPQHF. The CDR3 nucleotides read TGTGCCAGCAGTTACTCGGGACAGGAAAGGCCCCAGCATTTT.

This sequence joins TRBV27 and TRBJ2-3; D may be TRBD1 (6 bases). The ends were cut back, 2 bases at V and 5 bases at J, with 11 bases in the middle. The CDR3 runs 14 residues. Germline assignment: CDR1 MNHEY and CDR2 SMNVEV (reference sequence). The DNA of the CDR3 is TGTGCCAGCAGTTTAGGGGGCCCCGGAGATACGCAGTATTTT. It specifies CASSLGGPGDTQYF.

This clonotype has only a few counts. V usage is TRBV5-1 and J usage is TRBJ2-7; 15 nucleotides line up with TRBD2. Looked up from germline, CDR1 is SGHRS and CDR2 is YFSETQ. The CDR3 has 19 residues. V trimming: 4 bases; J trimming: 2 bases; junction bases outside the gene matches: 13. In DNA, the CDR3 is TGCGCCAGCAGCACGGGACTAGCGGGGGGCGGGCAGAGGACCTACGAGCAGTACTTC. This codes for CASSTGLAGGGQRTYEQYF.

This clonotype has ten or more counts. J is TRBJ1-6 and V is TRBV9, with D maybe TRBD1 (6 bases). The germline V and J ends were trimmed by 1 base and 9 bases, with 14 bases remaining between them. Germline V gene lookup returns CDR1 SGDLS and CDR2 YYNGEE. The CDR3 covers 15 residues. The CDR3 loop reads CASSVHQGLGSPLHF. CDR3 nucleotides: TGTGCCAGCAGCGTACATCAGGGGTTGGGTTCACCCCTCCACTTT.

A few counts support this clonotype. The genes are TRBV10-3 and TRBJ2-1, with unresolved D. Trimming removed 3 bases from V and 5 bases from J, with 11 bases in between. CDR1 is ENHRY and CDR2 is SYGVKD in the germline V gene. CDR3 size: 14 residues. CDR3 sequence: CAISESQADNEQFF. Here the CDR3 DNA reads TGTGCCATCAGTGAAAGTCAGGCAGACAATGAGCAGTTCTTC.

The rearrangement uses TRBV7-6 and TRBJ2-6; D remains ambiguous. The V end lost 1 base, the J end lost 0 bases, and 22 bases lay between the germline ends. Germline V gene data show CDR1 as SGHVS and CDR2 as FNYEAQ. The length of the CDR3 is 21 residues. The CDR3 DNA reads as TGTGCCAGCAGCTTAGTGCCCCTTGTTCTCACTGAGAGCTCTGGGGCCAACGTCCTGACTTTC. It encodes CASSLVPLVLTESSGANVLTF.

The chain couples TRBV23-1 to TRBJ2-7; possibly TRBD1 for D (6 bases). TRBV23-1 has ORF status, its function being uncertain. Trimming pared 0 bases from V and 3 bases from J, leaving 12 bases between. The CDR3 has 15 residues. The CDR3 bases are TGCGCCAGCAGTCAATCAGGGCAGGGGCACTACGAGCAGTACTTC. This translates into CASSQSGQGHYEQYF.

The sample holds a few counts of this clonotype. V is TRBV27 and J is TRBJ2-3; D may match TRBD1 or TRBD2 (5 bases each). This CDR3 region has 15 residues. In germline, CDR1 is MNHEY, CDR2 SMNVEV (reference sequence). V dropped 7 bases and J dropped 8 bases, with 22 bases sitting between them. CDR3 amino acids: CASKTGTAGRGTQYF. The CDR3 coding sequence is TGTGCCAGCAAAACCGGGACGGCGGGTCGTGGTACGCAGTATTTT.

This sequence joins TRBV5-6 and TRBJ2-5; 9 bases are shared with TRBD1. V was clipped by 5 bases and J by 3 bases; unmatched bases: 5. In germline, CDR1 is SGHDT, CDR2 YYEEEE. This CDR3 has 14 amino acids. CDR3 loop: CASSRDRAEETQYF. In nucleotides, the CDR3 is TGTGCCAGCAGTCGGGACAGGGCAGAAGAGACCCAGTACTTC.

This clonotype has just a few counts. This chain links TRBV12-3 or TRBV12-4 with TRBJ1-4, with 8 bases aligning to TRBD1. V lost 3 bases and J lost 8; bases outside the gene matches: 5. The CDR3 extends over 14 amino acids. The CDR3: CASSFGQGTEKLFF. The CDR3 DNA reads TGTGCCAGCAGTTTTGGACAGGGAACCGAAAAACTGTTTTTT.

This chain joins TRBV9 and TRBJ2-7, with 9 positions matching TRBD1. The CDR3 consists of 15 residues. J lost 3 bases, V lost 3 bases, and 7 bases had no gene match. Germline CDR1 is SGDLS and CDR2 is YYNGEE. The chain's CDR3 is CASSAGQGLNYEQYF. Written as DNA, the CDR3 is TGTGCCAGCAGCGCTGGACAGGGGTTAAACTACGAGCAGTACTTC.

The CDR3 here is CASSKAPPREQYF. The CDR3 nucleotides are TGTGCCAGCAGCAAAGCACCCCCGAGGGAGCAGTACTTC. The chain recombines TRBV21-1 with TRBJ2-7; TRBD1, the table's D call, was not compared with the DNA. TRBV21-1 is classified as a pseudogene. This CDR3 region has 13 residues.

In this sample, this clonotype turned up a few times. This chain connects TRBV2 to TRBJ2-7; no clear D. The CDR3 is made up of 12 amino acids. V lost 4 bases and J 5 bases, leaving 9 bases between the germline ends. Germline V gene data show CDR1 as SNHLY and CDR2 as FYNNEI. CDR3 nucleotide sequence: TGTGCCAGCAGTGCCCAACTGAACGAGCAGTACTTC. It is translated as CASSAQLNEQYF.

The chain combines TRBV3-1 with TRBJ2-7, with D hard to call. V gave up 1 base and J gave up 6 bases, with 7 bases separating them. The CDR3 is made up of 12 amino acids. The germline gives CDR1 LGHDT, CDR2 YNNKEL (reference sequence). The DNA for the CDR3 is TGTGCCAGCAGCCAAGTCAACTCCGAGCAGTACTTC. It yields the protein CASSQVNSEQYF.

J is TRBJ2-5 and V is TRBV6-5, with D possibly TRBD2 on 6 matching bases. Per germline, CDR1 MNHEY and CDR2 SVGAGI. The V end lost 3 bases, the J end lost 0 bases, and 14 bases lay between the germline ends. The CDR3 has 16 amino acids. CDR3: CASSYQVGGHQETQYF. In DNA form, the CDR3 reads TGTGCCAGCAGTTATCAGGTCGGGGGACACCAAGAGACCCAGTACTTC.

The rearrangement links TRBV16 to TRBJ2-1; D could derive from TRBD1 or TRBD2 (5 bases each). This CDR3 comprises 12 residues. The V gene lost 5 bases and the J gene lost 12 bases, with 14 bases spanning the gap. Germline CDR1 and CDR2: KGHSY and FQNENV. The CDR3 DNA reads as TGTGCCAGCAGCGGGGACGCGGTTAGGCAGTTCTTC. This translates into CASSGDAVRQFF.

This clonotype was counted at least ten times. CDR3 DNA sequence: TGTGCCAGCAGCTTACGGGCTAGCGGGGGGGCGGTCGATACGCAGTATTTT. Its protein is CASSLRASGGAVDTQYF. The rearrangement links TRBV7-8 to TRBJ2-3; 12 bases agree with TRBD2. Germline V CDR1 and CDR2: SGHVS, FQNEAQ. The CDR3 is made up of 17 amino acids. V shed 2 bases and J 6 bases; nucleotides not matched to a gene: 9.

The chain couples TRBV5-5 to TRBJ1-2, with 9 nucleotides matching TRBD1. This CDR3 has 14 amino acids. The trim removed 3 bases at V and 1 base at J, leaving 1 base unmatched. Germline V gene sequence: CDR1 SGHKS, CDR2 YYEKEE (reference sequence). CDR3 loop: CASSWDRVNYGYTF. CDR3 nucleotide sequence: TGTGCCAGCAGCTGGGACAGGGTTAACTATGGCTACACCTTC.

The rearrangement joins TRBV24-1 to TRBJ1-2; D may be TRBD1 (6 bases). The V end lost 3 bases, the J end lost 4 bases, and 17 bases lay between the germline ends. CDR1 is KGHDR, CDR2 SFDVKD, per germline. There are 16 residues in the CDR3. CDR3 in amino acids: CATSDDDRPLGYGYTF. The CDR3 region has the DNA TGTGCCACCAGTGATGATGACAGGCCCTTAGGCTATGGCTACACCTTC.

This CDR3 reads CASSSLQGESYNEQFF. Written as DNA, the CDR3 is TGCGCCAGCAGCTCCCTACAGGGAGAATCCTACAATGAGCAGTTCTTC. This sequence joins TRBV5-1 and TRBJ2-1; weak D call: TRBD1 (6 bases). The CDR3 runs 16 residues. CDR1 is SGHRS, CDR2 YFSETQ, per germline. V gave up 3 bases and J gave up 1 base, with 14 bases separating them.

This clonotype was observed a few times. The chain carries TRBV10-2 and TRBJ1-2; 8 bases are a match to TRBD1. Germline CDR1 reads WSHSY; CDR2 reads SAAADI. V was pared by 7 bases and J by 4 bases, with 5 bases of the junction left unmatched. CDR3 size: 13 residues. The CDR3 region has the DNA TGCGCCAGCACCAGCGGGACAGGCTATGGCTACACCTTC. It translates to CASTSGTGYGYTF.

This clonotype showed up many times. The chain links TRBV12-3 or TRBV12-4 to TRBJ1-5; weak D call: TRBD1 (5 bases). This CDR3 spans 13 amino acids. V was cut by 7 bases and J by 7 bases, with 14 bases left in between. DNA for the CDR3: TGTGCCAGCACCCGGCAGGGACCGCAGCCCCAGCATTTT. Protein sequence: CASTRQGPQPQHF.

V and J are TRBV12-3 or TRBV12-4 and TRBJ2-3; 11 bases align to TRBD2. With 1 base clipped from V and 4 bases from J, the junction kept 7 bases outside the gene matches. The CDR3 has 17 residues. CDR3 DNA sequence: TGTGCCAGCAGTTTAGTACCTAGCGGGAGGTGGTCAGATACGCAGTATTTT. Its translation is CASSLVPSGRWSDTQYF.

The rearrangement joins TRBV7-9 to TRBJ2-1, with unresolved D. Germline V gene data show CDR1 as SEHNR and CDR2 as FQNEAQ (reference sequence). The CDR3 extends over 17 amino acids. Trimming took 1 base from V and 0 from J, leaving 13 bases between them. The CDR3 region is CASSLDRGLSSYNEQFF. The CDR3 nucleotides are TGTGCCAGCAGCTTAGACCGAGGCCTGAGCTCCTACAATGAGCAGTTCTTC.